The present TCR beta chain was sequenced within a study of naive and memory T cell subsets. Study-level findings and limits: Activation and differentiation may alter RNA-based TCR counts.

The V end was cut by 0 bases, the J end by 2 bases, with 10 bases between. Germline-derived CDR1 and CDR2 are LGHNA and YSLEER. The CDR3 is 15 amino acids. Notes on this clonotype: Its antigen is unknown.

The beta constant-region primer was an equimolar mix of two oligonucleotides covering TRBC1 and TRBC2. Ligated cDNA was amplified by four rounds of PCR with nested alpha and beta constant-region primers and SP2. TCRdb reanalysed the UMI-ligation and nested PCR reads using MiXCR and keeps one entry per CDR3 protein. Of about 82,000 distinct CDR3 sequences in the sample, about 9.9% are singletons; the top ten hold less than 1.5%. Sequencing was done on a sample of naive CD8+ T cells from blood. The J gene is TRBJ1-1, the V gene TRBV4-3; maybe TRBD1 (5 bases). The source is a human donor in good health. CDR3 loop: CASSQDGTPNTEAFF. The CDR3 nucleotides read TGCGCCAGCAGCCAAGATGGGACCCCCAACACTGAAGCTTTCTTT.